The present T cell receptor beta chain was sequenced within a study of cytomegalovirus exposure and HLA in healthy donors. Across the study: From donors who were HLA-typed, an early data release held about 85 million unique TCRs. Study observations and caveats: Listed as cytomegalovirus-associated were approximately 160 TCR beta chains. Most TCR sequences were uncommon, yet certain public TCRs appeared in many donors.

About this clone itself: The antigen is unknown.

The PCR had 60 Vbeta and 13 Jbeta primers. The data were produced by immunoSEQ multiplex PCR, yet TCRdb's version contains in-frame clones alone and is incomplete. The top ten clones hold about 12% of a sample with about 76,000 clones, more than 60% of them seen once. In germline, CDR1 is SQVTM, CDR2 ANQGSEA. The CDR3 runs to 13 residues. With V trimmed by 7 bases and J by 0 bases, 3 bases remained unmatched. Sequenced input: PBMCs. The sequence was obtained from a male donor in good health and CMV-seropositive. The J gene is TRBJ2-1, the V gene TRBV29-1; 7 nucleotides agree with TRBD1. This CDR3 reads CSGDRRSYNEQFF. The CDR3 DNA follows: TGCAGCGGGGACAGACGCTCCTACAATGAGCAGTTCTTC.